This T cell receptor beta chain is from a study of quantifying T cell responses using KT2 cells. The overall study: Reverse transcription used primers in the TCR alpha and beta constant regions. General study results and limits: Detection of KT2 sequences held at the lowest tested level, about one cell per 100,000 PBMC.

Looked up from germline, CDR1 is SGHTA and CDR2 is FQGTGA. V was pared by 4 bases and J by 5 bases, with 12 bases between. This CDR3 has 14 amino acids. The sample holds a few counts of this clonotype. The target antigen is unknown. The cDNA 3' end received a ligated oligonucleotide with a UMI. The first PCR ran three to four cycles with an equimolar RC1.1 and RC1.2 beta primer mix. Each CDR3 protein is one row after TCRdb ran MiXCR on the UMI-ligation and nested PCR reads. The sample gives around 56,000 distinct CDR3 sequences, 9% to 15% of which show up once; about 9.4% is in the top ten. The sequenced material came from PBMCs spiked with cells of the T cell clone KT2. The chain joins TRBV7-3 to TRBJ2-1, with D maybe TRBD2 (6 bases). The receptor was isolated from a human donor. The CDR3 protein is CASSYAGLNNEQFF. CDR3 in DNA: TGTGCCAGCAGCTATGCGGGACTCAACAATGAGCAGTTCTTC.